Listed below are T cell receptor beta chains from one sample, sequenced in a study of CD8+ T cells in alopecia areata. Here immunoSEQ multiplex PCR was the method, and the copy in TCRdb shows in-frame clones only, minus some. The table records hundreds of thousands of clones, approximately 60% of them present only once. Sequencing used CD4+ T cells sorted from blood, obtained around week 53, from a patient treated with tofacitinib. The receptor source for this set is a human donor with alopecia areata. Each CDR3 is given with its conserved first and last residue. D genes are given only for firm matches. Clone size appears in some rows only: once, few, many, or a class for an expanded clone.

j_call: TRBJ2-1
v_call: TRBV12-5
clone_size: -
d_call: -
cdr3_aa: CASGLVLGRGPYNEQFF
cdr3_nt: TGTGCTAGTGGTTTGGTCCTCGGCAGGGGACCCTACAATGAGCAGTTCTTC

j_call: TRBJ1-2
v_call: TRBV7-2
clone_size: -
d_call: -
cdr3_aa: CASSARTAFYGYTF
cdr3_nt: TGTGCCAGCAGCGCACGGACGGCGTTCTATGGCTACACCTTC

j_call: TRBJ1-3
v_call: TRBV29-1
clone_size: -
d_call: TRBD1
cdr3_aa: CSVLTGASGNTIYF
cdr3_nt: TGCAGCGTGCTTACAGGGGCCTCTGGAAACACCATATATTTT

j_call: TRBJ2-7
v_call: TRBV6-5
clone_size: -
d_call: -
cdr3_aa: CASSSPYEQYF
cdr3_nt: TGTGCCAGCAGCTCACCCTACGAGCAGTACTTC

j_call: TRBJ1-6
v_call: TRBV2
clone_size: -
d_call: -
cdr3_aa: CASSVLRPLHF
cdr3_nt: TGTGCCAGCAGTGTCCTTAGACCCCTCCACTTT

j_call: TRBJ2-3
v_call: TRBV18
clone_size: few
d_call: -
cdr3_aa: CASSAGGTDTQYF
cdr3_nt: TGTGCCAGCTCAGCCGGAGGCACAGATACGCAGTATTTT

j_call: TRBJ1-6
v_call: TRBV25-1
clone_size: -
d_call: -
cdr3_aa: CASSELVGNSPLHF
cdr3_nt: TGTGCCAGCAGTGAATTGGTGGGGAATTCACCCCTCCACTTT

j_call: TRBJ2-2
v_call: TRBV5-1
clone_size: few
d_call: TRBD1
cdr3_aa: CASRTNRGLNTGELFF
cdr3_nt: TGCGCCAGCAGGACGAACAGGGGTTTGAACACCGGGGAGCTGTTTTTT

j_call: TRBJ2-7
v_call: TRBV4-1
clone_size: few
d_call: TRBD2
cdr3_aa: CASSQGLGTSIYEQYF
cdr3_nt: TGCGCCAGCAGCCAGGGACTCGGGACTAGCATCTACGAGCAGTACTTC

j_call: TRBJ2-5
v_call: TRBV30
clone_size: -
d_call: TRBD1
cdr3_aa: CAWAPGQQETQYF
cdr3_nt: TGTGCCTGGGCCCCGGGACAGCAAGAGACCCAGTACTTC

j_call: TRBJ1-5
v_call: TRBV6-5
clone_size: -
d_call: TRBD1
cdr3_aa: CASSTTGGGQPQHF
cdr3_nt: TGTGCCAGCAGTACCACAGGGGGAGGTCAGCCCCAGCATTTT

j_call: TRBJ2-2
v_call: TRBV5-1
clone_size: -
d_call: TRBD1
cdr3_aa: CASSPQGTPDTGELFF
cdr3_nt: TGCGCCAGCAGCCCACAGGGGACCCCAGACACCGGGGAGCTGTTTTTT

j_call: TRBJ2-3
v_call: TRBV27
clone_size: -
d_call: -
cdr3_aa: CASNEDSRTDTQYF
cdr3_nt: TGTGCCAGCAATGAGGACAGCCGCACAGATACGCAGTATTTT

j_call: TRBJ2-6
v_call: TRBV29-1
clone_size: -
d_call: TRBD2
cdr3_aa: CSVEGGTGANVLTF
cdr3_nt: TGCAGCGTTGAGGGAGGGACTGGGGCCAACGTCCTGACTTTC

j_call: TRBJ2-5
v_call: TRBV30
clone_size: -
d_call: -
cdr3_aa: CAWGTIGETQYF
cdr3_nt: TGTGCCTGGGGGACGATCGGGGAGACCCAGTACTTC

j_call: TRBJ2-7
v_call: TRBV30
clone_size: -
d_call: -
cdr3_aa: CAWSQPYEQYF
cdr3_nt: TGTGCCTGGAGCCAGCCTTACGAGCAGTACTTC

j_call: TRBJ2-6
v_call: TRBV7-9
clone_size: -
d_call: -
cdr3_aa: CASSLFGSGANVLTF
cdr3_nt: TGTGCCAGCAGCTTATTCGGTTCTGGGGCCAACGTCCTGACTTTC

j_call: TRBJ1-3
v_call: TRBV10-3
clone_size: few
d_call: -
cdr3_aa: CAISPTTGAGNTIYF
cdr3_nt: TGTGCCATCAGTCCGACTACTGGGGCAGGAAACACCATATATTTT

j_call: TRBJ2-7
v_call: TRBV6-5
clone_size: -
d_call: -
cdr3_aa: CASSSTYEQYF
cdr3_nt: TGTGCCAGCAGCTCCACCTACGAGCAGTACTTC

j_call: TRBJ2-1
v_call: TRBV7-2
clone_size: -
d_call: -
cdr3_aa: CASSFQGTGDEQFF
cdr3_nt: TGTGCCAGCAGCTTTCAAGGAACCGGGGATGAGCAGTTCTTC

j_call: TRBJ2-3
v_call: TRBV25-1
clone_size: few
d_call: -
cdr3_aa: CARDGDTQYF
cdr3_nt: TGTGCGAGGGACGGGGATACGCAGTATTTT

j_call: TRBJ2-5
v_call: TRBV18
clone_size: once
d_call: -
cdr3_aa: CASSPQRETQYF
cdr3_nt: TGTGCCAGCTCACCACAACGAGAGACCCAGTACTTC

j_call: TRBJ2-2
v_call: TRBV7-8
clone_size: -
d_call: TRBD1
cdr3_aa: CASSPDRGRRRGGTGELFF
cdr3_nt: TGTGCCAGCAGCCCGGACAGGGGGCGCCGTAGGGGCGGTACCGGGGAGCTGTTTTTT